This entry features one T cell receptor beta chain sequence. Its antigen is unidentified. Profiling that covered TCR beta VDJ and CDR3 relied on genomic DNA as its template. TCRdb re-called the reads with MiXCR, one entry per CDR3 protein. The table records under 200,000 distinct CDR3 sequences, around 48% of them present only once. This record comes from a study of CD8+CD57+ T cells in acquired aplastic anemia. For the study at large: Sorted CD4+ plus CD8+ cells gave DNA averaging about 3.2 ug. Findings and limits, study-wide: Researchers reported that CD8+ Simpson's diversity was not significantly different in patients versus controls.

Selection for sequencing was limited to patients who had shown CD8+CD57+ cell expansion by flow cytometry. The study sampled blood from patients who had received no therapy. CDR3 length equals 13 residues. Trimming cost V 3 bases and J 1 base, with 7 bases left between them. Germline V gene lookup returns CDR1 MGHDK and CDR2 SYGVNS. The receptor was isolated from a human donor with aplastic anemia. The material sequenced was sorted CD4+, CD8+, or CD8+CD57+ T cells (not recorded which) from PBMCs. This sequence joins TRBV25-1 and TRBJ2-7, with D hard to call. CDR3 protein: CASSDLGSYEQYF. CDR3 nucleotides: TGTGCCAGCAGTGACCTGGGGTCCTACGAGCAGTACTTC.